The 23 T cell receptor beta chains below all came from one sample that was sequenced in a study of blood T cell repertoires in COVID-19. Only in-frame clones appear in the TCRdb table, and some are missing; sequencing was by immunoSEQ multiplex PCR. This sample has roughly 200,000 clones, with approximately 81% found just once. Input material: peripheral blood. The receptors here all came from a woman older than 75 with acute or convalescent COVID-19.

The chain has TRBV19 and TRBJ1-1; 9 positions match TRBD1. There are 14 residues in the CDR3. J was trimmed by 5 bases and V by 3 bases; bases with no gene match: 4. Germline loops: CDR1 LNHDA, CDR2 SQIVND (reference sequence). This CDR3 reads CASSMYRGLTEAFF. The CDR3 region has the DNA TGTGCCAGTAGTATGTACAGGGGGCTGACTGAAGCTTTCTTT.

This clone came up once. The chain has TRBV7-3 and TRBJ2-4, with D unclear. This CDR3 has 12 amino acids. CDR1 SGHTA and CDR2 FQGTGA come from the germline V gene. The V end lost 5 bases, the J end lost 9 bases, and 11 bases lay between the germline ends. The CDR3: CASSPTAGIQYF. Here the CDR3 DNA reads TGTGCCAGCAGCCCCACCGCCGGCATTCAGTACTTC.

The chain recombines TRBV5-1 with TRBJ2-2; 9 bases map to TRBD2. Germline V CDR1 and CDR2: SGHRS, YFSETQ. The CDR3 extends over 15 amino acids. The junction had 3 bases not matched to a gene; V was cut back by 4 bases and J by 2 bases. CDR3 region: CASSTGTSNTGELFF. CDR3 in DNA: TGCGCCAGCAGCACCGGGACTAGCAACACCGGGGAGCTGTTTTTT. The entire variable domain, with the rest obtained from reference TRBV5-1 and TRBJ2-2, is as follows: KAGVTQTPRYLIKTRGQQVTLSCSPISGHRSVSWYQQTPGQGLQFLFEYFSETQRNKGNFPGRFSGRQFSNSRSEMNVSTLELGDSALYLCASSTGTSNTGELFFGEGSRLTVL.

The rearrangement links TRBV11-2 to TRBJ2-1; 10 bases are a match to TRBD2. Germline CDR1 is SGHAT and CDR2 is FQNNGV. The CDR3 spans 15 residues. V shed 3 bases, J shed 4 bases, and the junction held 3 bases outside the gene matches. DNA of the CDR3: TGTGCCAGCAGCTTCTCTAGCGGGAGTTACAATGAGCAGTTCTTC. Translating it yields CASSFSSGSYNEQFF.

The chain is built from TRBV30 and TRBJ1-1; D gene unclear. V was cut by 3 bases and J by 0 bases, with 5 bases left in between. The CDR3 is 12 amino acids. The V gene's germline CDR1 is GTSNPN and CDR2 SVGIG (reference sequence). Written as DNA, the CDR3 is TGTGCCTGGAGGGTAGTGAACACTGAAGCTTTCTTT. Translation: CAWRVVNTEAFF.

This clone was observed once. This chain connects TRBV5-1 to TRBJ2-2; TRBD1 agrees at 7 bases. CDR1 and CDR2 (germline): SGHRS, YFSETQ. After removal of 0 bases from V and 4 bases from J, the junction contained 3 bases not matched to a gene. CDR3 length: 15 residues. The CDR3 DNA reads TGCGCCAGCAGCTTGGTCGCAGGGGGCACCGGGGAGCTGTTTTTT. Translating gives CASSLVAGGTGELFF. The entire variable domain, with the rest obtained from reference TRBV5-1 and TRBJ2-2, is as follows: KAGVTQTPRYLIKTRGQQVTLSCSPISGHRSVSWYQQTPGQGLQFLFEYFSETQRNKGNFPGRFSGRQFSNSRSEMNVSTLELGDSALYLCASSLVAGGTGELFFGEGSRLTVL.

V gene TRBV7-2 combines with J gene TRBJ1-2, with a possible D match to TRBD1 (6 bases). In germline, CDR1 is SGHTA, CDR2 FQGNSA. Trimming stripped 5 bases from V and 1 base from J, with 14 bases between. The CDR3 spans 15 residues. The CDR3 here is CASSPWTAINYGYTF. CDR3 coding DNA: TGTGCCAGCAGCCCCTGGACAGCCATTAACTATGGCTACACCTTC.

The V call is TRBV6-6, the J call TRBJ1-2, with a tentative D call TRBD1 (6 bases). Germline V gene sequence: CDR1 MNHNY, CDR2 SVGAGI (reference sequence). This CDR3 has 14 amino acids. V was trimmed by 0 bases and J by 4 bases, leaving 9 bases between them. The CDR3, as DNA: TGTGCCAGCAGTTACTCGACGGACAGCTATGGCTACACCTTC. The encoded protein is CASSYSTDSYGYTF.

The chain is built from TRBV7-2 and TRBJ2-3; 12 bases are shared with TRBD1. CDR1 is SGHTA, CDR2 FQGNSA, per germline. V lost 5 bases to trimming and J lost 5 bases; unmatched junction nucleotides: 5. This CDR3 has 15 amino acids. The CDR3 DNA reads TGTGCCAGCAGCACCGGGACAGGGGGCGGAGATACGCAGTATTTT. Its translation is CASSTGTGGGDTQYF.

The V call is TRBV14, the J call TRBJ2-2; no firm D call. Germline assignment: CDR1 SGHDN and CDR2 FVKESK. Trimming pared 2 bases from V and 7 bases from J, leaving 8 bases between. This CDR3 is 13 amino acids long. CDR3 DNA: TGTGCCAGCAGCCAACGACTTGGCGGGGAGCTGTTTTTT. Translated, it gives CASSQRLGGELFF.

This chain joins TRBV6-4 and TRBJ2-1, with TRBD1 matching over 7 bases. CDR1 and CDR2 from the germline V gene are MRHNA and SNTAGT. The CDR3 is 15 residues long. The V and J ends lost 3 bases and 6 bases, in that order; junction bases with no gene match: 8. The CDR3 spells CASSEYRGDSNEQFF. The CDR3 nucleotides are TGTGCCAGCAGTGAGTACAGGGGCGACTCCAATGAGCAGTTCTTC.

This clone has just a few counts. This rearrangement joins TRBV30 to TRBJ1-1; D unresolved. Trimming removed 4 bases at V and 3 bases at J, with 6 bases between. CDR1 GTSNPN and CDR2 SVGIG come from the germline V gene (reference sequence). This CDR3 contains 11 residues. CDR3 sequence (DNA): TGTGCCTGGATTCCGGACACTGAAGCTTTCTTT. Its translation is CAWIPDTEAFF.

The V and J genes are TRBV3-1 (or the pseudogene TRBV3-2) and TRBJ2-3; TRBD2 matches at 10 bases. The CDR3 totals 14 residues. Germline values: CDR1 LGHDT, CDR2 YNNKEL (reference sequence). With V trimmed by 5 bases and J by 4 bases, 3 bases remained unmatched. The CDR3 sequence is CASSVLAGADTQYF. CDR3 in DNA: TGTGCCAGCAGCGTTCTAGCGGGAGCAGATACGCAGTATTTT.

The rearrangement joins TRBV2 to TRBJ1-4; TRBD1 is a possible D gene (5 bases). V gave up 10 bases and J gave up 8 bases, with 14 bases separating them. The CDR3 contains 12 residues. CDR1 is SNHLY, CDR2 FYNNEI, per germline. This CDR3 reads CATRGEGEKLFF. The CDR3 DNA reads as TGTGCCACCCGAGGGGAGGGCGAAAAACTGTTTTTT.

The chain carries TRBV5-4 and TRBJ2-5; 8 nucleotides line up with TRBD2. V trimming: 4 bases; J trimming: 1 base; junction bases outside the gene matches: 6. The CDR3 is 15 amino acids. Germline CDR1 is SGHNT and CDR2 is YYREEE (reference sequence). CDR3 coding DNA: TGTGCCAGCAGCCCAGCTAGCGGGCCCCAAGAGACCCAGTACTTC. Protein: CASSPASGPQETQYF.

This clone appeared a few times. The gene calls are TRBV7-3 and TRBJ1-2; D call uncertain. The CDR3 consists of 14 residues. V gave up 1 base and J gave up 8 bases, with 14 bases separating them. CDR1 and CDR2 from the germline V gene are SGHTA and FQGTGA. CDR3 sequence: CASSLNPGSYGYTF. CDR3 coding DNA: TGTGCCAGCAGCTTAAATCCGGGTTCTTACGGCTACACCTTC. Together with reference TRBV7-3 and TRBJ1-2, the CDR3 gives the full variable domain: GAGVSQTPSNKVTEKGKYVELRCDPISGHTALYWYRQSLGQGPEFLIYFQGTGAADDSGLPNDRFFAVRPEGSVSTLKIQRTERGDSAVYLCASSLNPGSYGYTFGSGTRLTVV.

The table lists this clone with a count of one. CDR3: CASSEQGPNQPQHF. CDR3 nucleotide sequence: TGTGCCAGCAGTGAACAGGGCCCCAATCAGCCCCAGCATTTT. The chain carries TRBV25-1 and TRBJ1-5; TRBD1 is a possible D gene (5 bases). Trimming left V 2 bases short and J 3 bases short, with 8 bases between. CDR1 and CDR2 from the germline V gene are MGHDK and SYGVNS. This CDR3 is 14 amino acids long.

The rearrangement uses TRBV3-1 (or the pseudogene TRBV3-2) and TRBJ1-4; 12 bases are a match to TRBD1. Per the germline V gene, CDR1 is LGHDT and CDR2 is YNNKEL (reference sequence). Trimming cost V 4 bases and J 7 bases; bases outside gene matches: 10. The CDR3 consists of 17 residues. The CDR3 here is CASSRGTGGASGEKLFF. CDR3 bases: TGTGCCAGCAGCCGCGGGACAGGGGGCGCGTCGGGTGAAAAACTGTTTTTT.

The rearrangement links TRBV3-1 (or the pseudogene TRBV3-2) to TRBJ2-7, with 8 bases fitting TRBD2. Germline values: CDR1 LGHDT, CDR2 YNNKEL (reference sequence). The J segment lost 6 bases and the V segment lost 1 base, leaving 8 bases of the junction unmatched. The CDR3 runs 15 residues. The CDR3 sequence is CASSQGTSPRVEQYF. The CDR3 region has the DNA TGTGCCAGCAGCCAAGGGACTAGCCCACGGGTCGAGCAGTACTTC.

This clone was found a few times. The V call is TRBV10-2, the J call TRBJ2-3; 10 bases match TRBD2. Germline loops: CDR1 WSHSY, CDR2 SAAADI. The CDR3 extends over 16 amino acids. Trimming took 3 bases from V and 2 from J; bases not matched to a gene: 5. CDR3 nucleotide sequence: TGCGCCAGCAGTGATGGTGGGACTAGCGACACAGATACGCAGTATTTT. This translates into CASSDGGTSDTDTQYF.

V is TRBV27 and J is TRBJ2-2; D is possibly TRBD2 (6 bases). V lost 2 bases, J lost 5 bases, and 18 bases lay in between. Germline V gives CDR1 MNHEY, CDR2 SMNVEV (reference sequence). CDR3 length: 17 amino acids. Here the CDR3 reads CASSLSGLGGKTGELFF. CDR3 coding DNA: TGTGCCAGCAGTTTAAGCGGCTTGGGGGGAAAAACCGGGGAGCTGTTTTTT.

The V call is TRBV3-1 (or the pseudogene TRBV3-2), the J call TRBJ2-7; 9 bases map to TRBD2. Looked up from germline, CDR1 is LGHDT and CDR2 is YNNKEL (reference sequence). V was clipped by 7 bases and J by 1 base; unmatched bases: 11. This CDR3 comprises 16 residues. The chain's CDR3 is CASTFRGGVRSYEQYF. CDR3 bases: TGTGCCAGCACCTTCCGCGGGGGGGTCAGATCCTACGAGCAGTACTTC.

The V and J genes are TRBV25-1 and TRBJ2-4; tentatively, D is TRBD1 (5 bases). Trimming left V 5 bases short and J 7 bases short, with 21 bases between. The CDR3 length is 16 residues. Germline V lookup: CDR1 MGHDK, CDR2 SYGVNS. The CDR3 nucleotides read TGTGCCAGCAGTCCTCCCGACTCCATTAAGGGGAACATTCAGTACTTC. Translated, it gives CASSPPDSIKGNIQYF.